This passage covers 12 T cell receptor beta chains from one sample sequenced in a study of blood T cell repertoires in COVID-19. Measured with immunoSEQ multiplex PCR; TCRdb has only the in-frame clones, and not every one. This sample has about 240,000 clones, with 87% found just once. Sample: PBMCs or T cells enriched from blood (not recorded which). These receptors came from a woman under 40 with acute COVID-19.

This clone appeared a single time. The V and J genes are TRBV5-6 and TRBJ1-2; D is undetermined. The CDR3 is 13 residues long. V was cut by 0 bases and J by 5 bases, with 8 bases left in between. CDR1 is SGHDT and CDR2 is YYEEEE in the germline V gene. The DNA for the CDR3 is TGTGCCAGCAGCTTGGTCTCGGGTTATGGCTACACCTTC. Its translation is CASSLVSGYGYTF.

The CDR3 DNA sequence: TGTGCCAGCAGCTTGGACTCCAGGGAGACCCAGTACTTC. This encodes CASSLDSRETQYF. This rearrangement joins TRBV11-2 to TRBJ2-5; a weak D match, TRBD2 (5 bases). V was clipped by 3 bases and J by 5 bases, with 10 bases between them. The length of the CDR3 is 13 residues. CDR1 SGHAT and CDR2 FQNNGV come from the germline V gene.

This clone showed up just a few times. The gene calls are TRBV11-2 and TRBJ1-2; D might be TRBD1 (5 bases). The CDR3 contains 15 residues. Germline V gives CDR1 SGHAT, CDR2 FQNNGV. V was clipped by 0 bases and J by 4 bases, with 12 bases between them. This chain's CDR3 is CASSLDPGRAYGYTF. As DNA, the CDR3 is TGTGCCAGCAGCTTAGATCCTGGCAGGGCCTATGGCTACACCTTC.

The CDR3 spells CASSYGQGFTDTQYF. In nucleotides, the CDR3 is TGTGCCAGCAGTTATGGACAGGGGTTCACAGATACGCAGTATTTT. J is TRBJ2-3 and V is TRBV6-5; TRBD1 matches 9 bases. The CDR3 is 15 residues long. Germline V gene data show CDR1 as MNHEY and CDR2 as SVGAGI. V lost 3 bases, J lost 2 bases, and 3 bases stayed unmatched.

Worth noting for this clone: The junction departs from germline at one end; a sequencing error may be responsible. The V call is TRBV4-1, the J call TRBJ2-1; 8 nucleotides line up with TRBD2. The CDR3 has 13 residues. CDR1 is MGHRA, CDR2 YSYEKL, per germline. The CDR3 sequence is CARSRGGPNEQFF. The DNA for the CDR3 is TGCGCCCGCAGCCGGGGGGGGCCGAATGAGCAGTTCTTC.

This rearrangement joins TRBV4-1 to TRBJ2-1, with D tentatively TRBD2 (6 bases). Looked up from germline, CDR1 is MGHRA and CDR2 is YSYEKL. CDR3 length equals 17 residues. With 4 bases removed from V and 2 bases from J, the gap between germline ends came to 18 bases. The CDR3 region is CASSPLGTPNTYNEQFF. The CDR3 DNA is TGCGCCAGCAGCCCCCTCGGGACTCCCAATACCTACAATGAGCAGTTCTTC.

To note about this clone: Germline is not matched at one junction end, which may reflect a read error. This chain connects TRBV29-1 to TRBJ1-1, with TRBD1 as a possible D gene (6 bases). The CDR3 has 11 amino acids. The germline CDR1 and CDR2 sequences are SQVTM and ANQGSEA. The CDR3 spells CSATGNAEAFF. Written as DNA, the CDR3 is TGCAGCGCTACAGGGAACGCTGAAGCTTTCTTT.

The J gene is TRBJ1-5, the V gene TRBV5-6, with D possibly TRBD1 on 5 matching bases. Germline V gene lookup returns CDR1 SGHDT and CDR2 YYEEEE. The CDR3 has 15 amino acids. The V end was cut by 1 base, the J end by 5 bases, with 13 bases between. The CDR3 sequence: CASSLMGGSDQPQHF. CDR3 bases: TGTGCCAGCAGCTTGATGGGGGGGTCTGATCAGCCCCAGCATTTT. Complete variable domain (other parts from reference TRBV5-6 and TRBJ1-5): DAGVTQSPTHLIKTRGQQVTLRCSPKSGHDTVSWYQQALGQGPQFIFQYYEEEERQRGNFPDRFSGHQFPNYSSELNVNALLLGDSALYLCASSLMGGSDQPQHFGDGTRLSIL.

The chain is built from TRBV12-3 or TRBV12-4 and TRBJ2-7; no firm D call. This CDR3 region has 12 residues. The germline V and J ends were trimmed by 2 bases and 0 bases, with 2 bases remaining between them. The CDR3 DNA reads TGTGCCAGCAGTTTACACTCCTACGAGCAGTACTTC. Translation: CASSLHSYEQYF.

The chain uses TRBV29-1 and TRBJ1-2; 8 positions match TRBD1. The ends lost 4 bases at V and 1 base at J; junction bases unmatched: 11. From germline, CDR1 is SQVTM and CDR2 ANQGSEA. The CDR3 sequence is 16 residues long. Here the CDR3 DNA reads TGCAGCGTTGTGTCGGGACAGGAGCCCTATAACTATGGCTACACCTTC. Amino acid sequence: CSVVSGQEPYNYGYTF.

Only a few counts were recorded for this clone. The chain has TRBV9 and TRBJ2-7; weak D call: TRBD2 (6 bases). Germline CDR1 SGDLS, CDR2 YYNGEE. The CDR3 runs 13 residues. Trimming shortened V by 0 bases and J by 6 bases, and 10 bases separated the two germline ends. CDR3 sequence reads: CASSVGGGREQYF. CDR3 nucleotide sequence: TGTGCCAGCAGCGTAGGAGGAGGGCGCGAGCAGTACTTC.

This sequence joins TRBV7-9 and TRBJ1-1; the D is unclear. The CDR3 length is 12 residues. Per germline, CDR1 SEHNR and CDR2 FQNEAQ (reference sequence). V was pared by 3 bases and J by 1 base, with 3 bases between. This CDR3 is CASSFQNTEAFF. CDR3 coding DNA: TGTGCCAGCAGCTTTCAGAACACTGAAGCTTTCTTT.